The 14 T cell receptor beta chains below all came from one sample that was sequenced in a study of blood T cell repertoires in COVID-19. Only in-frame clones appear in the TCRdb table, and some are missing; sequencing was by immunoSEQ multiplex PCR. The table has tens of thousands of clones, approximately 81% seen once; the top ten hold about 15%. Material: peripheral blood. These receptors all stem from a woman in her seventies with acute or convalescent COVID-19.

The V call is TRBV7-9, the J call TRBJ1-4; TRBD1 matches at 8 bases. Trimming took 4 bases from V and 5 from J; bases not matched to a gene: 6. Germline-derived CDR1 and CDR2 are SEHNR and FQNEAQ (reference sequence). The CDR3 spans 15 residues. CDR3 DNA sequence: TGTGCCAGCAGCTACTCAGGGGGCCCGAATGAAAAACTGTTTTTT. Translated, it gives CASSYSGGPNEKLFF. The full variable domain, its missing parts supplied by reference TRBV7-9 and TRBJ1-4, is DTGVSQNPRHKITKRGQNVTFRCDPISEHNRLYWYRQTLGQGPEFLTYFQNEAQLEKSRLLSDRFSAERPKGSFSTLEIQRTEQGDSAMYLCASSYSGGPNEKLFFGSGTQLSVL.

The genes are TRBV15 and TRBJ2-7, with a tentative D call TRBD1 (5 bases). From germline, CDR1 is LNHNV and CDR2 YYDKDF (reference sequence). The CDR3 runs 14 residues. The V gene lost 0 bases and the J gene lost 6 bases, with 12 bases spanning the gap. The DNA of the CDR3 is TGTGCCACCAGCAGAGATGAGGCAGGGCTCGAGCAGTACGTC. Translating it yields CATSRDEAGLEQYV.

The genes are TRBV5-4 and TRBJ2-1; a weak D match, TRBD2 (6 bases). The V and J ends lost 0 bases and 4 bases respectively, with 14 bases between them. The CDR3 has 16 residues. From germline, CDR1 is SGHNT and CDR2 YYREEE (reference sequence). In DNA, the CDR3 is TGTGCCAGCAGCTTGGGTGGTAGCGGAGCTTACAATGAGCAGTTCTTC. This codes for CASSLGGSGAYNEQFF.

Remarks on this clone: Other DNA sequences from this sample encode an identical CDR3 as well. This rearrangement joins TRBV11-2 to TRBJ1-1; tentative D call: TRBD1 (6 bases). The CDR3 is 15 amino acids. Trimming removed 1 base from V and 1 base from J, with 10 bases in between. CDR1 is SGHAT and CDR2 is FQNNGV in the germline V gene. CDR3 amino acids: CASSLVGGANTEAFF. CDR3 DNA sequence: TGTGCCAGCAGCTTAGTCGGGGGGGCGAACACTGAAGCTTTCTTT. The variable domain in full, with the rest retrieved from reference TRBV11-2 and TRBJ1-1, is EAGVAQSPRYKIIEKRQSVAFWCNPISGHATLYWYQQILGQGPKLLIQFQNNGVVDDSQLPKDRFSAERLKGVDSTLKIQPAKLEDSAVYLCASSLVGGANTEAFFGQGTRLTVV.

The CDR3 nucleotides are TGTGCCAGCAGCTCCGGGACAGGGTCAGGCTCACCCCTCCACTTT. Translating it yields CASSSGTGSGSPLHF. The chain is built from TRBV7-8 and TRBJ1-6; 9 nucleotides align to TRBD1. Germline V gene data show CDR1 as SGHVS and CDR2 as FQNEAQ. The junction had 8 bases not matched to a gene; V was cut back by 4 bases and J by 10 bases. The length of the CDR3 is 15 residues.

The rearrangement joins TRBV5-1 to TRBJ1-1; no clear D gene. The CDR3 extends over 14 amino acids. CDR1 is SGHRS, CDR2 YFSETQ, per germline. V was pared by 2 bases and J by 5 bases, with 13 bases between. As DNA, the CDR3 is TGCGCCAGCAGCTTTACCGAACTCGGGACTGAAGCTTTCTTT. Translating it yields CASSFTELGTEAFF. The whole variable domain, filled in from reference TRBV5-1 and TRBJ1-1, reads KAGVTQTPRYLIKTRGQQVTLSCSPISGHRSVSWYQQTPGQGLQFLFEYFSETQRNKGNFPGRFSGRQFSNSRSEMNVSTLELGDSALYLCASSFTELGTEAFFGQGTRLTVV.

The chain has TRBV2 and TRBJ2-7; the match to TRBD1 covers 7 bases. CDR3 length equals 14 residues. Germline CDR1 is SNHLY and CDR2 is FYNNEI. Trimming at V came to 6 bases and at J to 6 bases, leaving 11 bases not matched to a gene. The CDR3 coding sequence is TGTGCCAGCAGCGACGTCATCCAGGGGGTCGAGCAGTACGTC. Protein product: CASSDVIQGVEQYV.

The rearrangement uses TRBV3-1 (or the pseudogene TRBV3-2) and TRBJ2-3; D may be TRBD2 (6 bases). The germline gives CDR1 LGHDT, CDR2 YNNKEL (reference sequence). This CDR3 has 15 residues. The ends were cut back, 4 bases at V and 0 bases at J, with 11 bases in the middle. CDR3: CASSPLALSTDTQYF. The CDR3 nucleotides are TGTGCCAGCAGCCCGCTAGCGCTTAGCACAGATACGCAGTATTTT.

This rearrangement joins TRBV6-5 to TRBJ1-2, with TRBD1 identical over 7 bases. Germline CDR1 is MNHEY and CDR2 is SVGAGI. The trim removed 7 bases at V and 2 bases at J, leaving 10 bases unmatched. The CDR3 runs to 15 residues. The CDR3 is CASTLTGPGNYGYTF. CDR3 nucleotide sequence: TGTGCCAGCACCTTGACAGGGCCGGGGAACTATGGCTACACCTTC.

The V call is TRBV2, the J call TRBJ2-7; 10 positions match TRBD2. After removal of 5 bases from V and 2 bases from J, the junction contained 6 bases not matched to a gene. The CDR3 totals 15 residues. Germline V gene lookup returns CDR1 SNHLY and CDR2 FYNNEI. DNA for the CDR3: TGTGCCAGCAGTTTGACTAGCGGGTCTGCCTACGAGCAGTACGTC. Its protein is CASSLTSGSAYEQYV.

V gene TRBV19 combines with J gene TRBJ1-5, with a tentative D call TRBD1 (5 bases). V lost 5 bases to trimming and J lost 3 bases, with 8 bases between them. This CDR3 has 13 residues. Per the germline V gene, CDR1 is LNHDA and CDR2 is SQIVND (reference sequence). The CDR3 coding sequence is TGTGCCAGTAGTTTGGGACTCAATCAGCCCCAGCATTTT. Translating gives CASSLGLNQPQHF.

V gene TRBV3-1 (or the pseudogene TRBV3-2) combines with J gene TRBJ2-3; TRBD2 agrees at 10 bases. Germline V gene data show CDR1 as LGHDT and CDR2 as YNNKEL (reference sequence). The CDR3 consists of 15 residues. J lost 2 bases, V lost 3 bases, and 2 bases had no gene match. The CDR3 DNA reads TGTGCCAGCAGCCAGACTAGCGGGTACACAGATACGCAGTATTTT. As protein: CASSQTSGYTDTQYF.

V gene TRBV7-2 combines with J gene TRBJ2-1; D is perhaps TRBD2 (5 bases). CDR1 SGHTA and CDR2 FQGNSA come from the germline V gene. This CDR3 region has 16 residues. Trimming stripped 6 bases from V and 2 bases from J, with 17 bases between. CDR3 region: CASRPPGNPTYNEQFF. The CDR3 DNA sequence: TGTGCCAGCAGGCCGCCGGGAAATCCTACCTACAATGAGCAGTTCTTC.

This clone was recorded a few times. The V and J genes are TRBV5-6 and TRBJ1-2; possible D gene TRBD1, 6 bases. V lost 2 bases to trimming and J lost 7 bases, with 18 bases between them. The CDR3 length is 15 residues. From germline, CDR1 is SGHDT and CDR2 YYEEEE. CDR3 residues: CASSFALQGRGGYTF. The CDR3 DNA reads TGTGCCAGCAGCTTTGCACTTCAGGGGAGAGGTGGCTACACCTTC.